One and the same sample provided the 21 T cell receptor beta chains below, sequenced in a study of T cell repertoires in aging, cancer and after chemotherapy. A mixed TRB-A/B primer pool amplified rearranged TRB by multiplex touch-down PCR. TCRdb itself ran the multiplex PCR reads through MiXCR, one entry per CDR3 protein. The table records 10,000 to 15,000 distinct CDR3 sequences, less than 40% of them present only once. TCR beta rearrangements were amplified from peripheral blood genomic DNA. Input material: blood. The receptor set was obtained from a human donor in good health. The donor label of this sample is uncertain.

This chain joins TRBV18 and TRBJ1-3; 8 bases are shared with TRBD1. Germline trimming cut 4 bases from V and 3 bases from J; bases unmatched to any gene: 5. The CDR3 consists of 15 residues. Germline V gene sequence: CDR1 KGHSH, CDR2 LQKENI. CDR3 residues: CASSRDRGGGNTIYF. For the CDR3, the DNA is TGTGCCAGCTCACGAGACAGGGGAGGTGGAAACACCATATATTTT.

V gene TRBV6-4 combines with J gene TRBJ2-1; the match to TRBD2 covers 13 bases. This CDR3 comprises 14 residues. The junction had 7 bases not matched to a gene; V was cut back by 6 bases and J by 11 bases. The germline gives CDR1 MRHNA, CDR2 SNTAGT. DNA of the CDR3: TGTGCCAGCAGCGAAGGGACTAGCGGGGACCAGCAGTTCTTC. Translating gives CASSEGTSGDQQFF.

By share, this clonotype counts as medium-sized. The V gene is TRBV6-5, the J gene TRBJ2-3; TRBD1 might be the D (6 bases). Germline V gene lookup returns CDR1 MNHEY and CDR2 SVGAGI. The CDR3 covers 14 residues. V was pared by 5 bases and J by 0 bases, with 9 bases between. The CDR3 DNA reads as TGTGCCAGCAGTCAGACAGGTAGCACAGATACGCAGTATTTT. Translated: CASSQTGSTDTQYF.

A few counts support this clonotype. CDR3 nucleotide sequence: TGTGCCTGGAGGGGACAGGGGGCTGGAAACACCATATATTTT. Translated, it gives CAWRGQGAGNTIYF. V usage is TRBV30 and J usage is TRBJ1-3; 11 bases are shared with TRBD1. Germline assignment: CDR1 GTSNPN and CDR2 SVGIG (reference sequence). The CDR3 spans 14 residues. With 3 bases clipped from V and 2 bases from J, the junction kept 0 bases outside the gene matches.

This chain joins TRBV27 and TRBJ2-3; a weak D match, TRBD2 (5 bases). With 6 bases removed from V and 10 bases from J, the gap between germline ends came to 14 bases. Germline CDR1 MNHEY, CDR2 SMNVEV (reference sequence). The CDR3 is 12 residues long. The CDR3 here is CASSSEGSAQYF. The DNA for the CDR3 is TGTGCCAGCAGCAGCGAGGGTTCTGCGCAGTATTTT.

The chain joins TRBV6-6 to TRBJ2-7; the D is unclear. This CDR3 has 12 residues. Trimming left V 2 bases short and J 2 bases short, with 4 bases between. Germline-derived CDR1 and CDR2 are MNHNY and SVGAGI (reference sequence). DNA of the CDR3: TGTGCCAGCAGTTACCAAACCTACGAGCAGTACTTC. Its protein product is CASSYQTYEQYF.

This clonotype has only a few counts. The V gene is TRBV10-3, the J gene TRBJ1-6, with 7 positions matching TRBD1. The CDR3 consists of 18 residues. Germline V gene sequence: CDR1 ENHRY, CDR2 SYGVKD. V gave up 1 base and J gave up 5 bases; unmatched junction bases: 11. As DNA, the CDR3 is TGTGCCATCAGTGAGTATAAAGGGGGCCTGAGGAATAATTCACCCCTCCACTTT. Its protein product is CAISEYKGGLRNNSPLHF.

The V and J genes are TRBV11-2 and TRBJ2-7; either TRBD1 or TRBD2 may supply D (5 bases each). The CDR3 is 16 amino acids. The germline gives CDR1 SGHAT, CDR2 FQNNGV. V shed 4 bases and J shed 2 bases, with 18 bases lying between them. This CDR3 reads CASSSPRQTGPYEQYF. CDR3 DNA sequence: TGTGCCAGCAGCTCCCCACGACAAACGGGGCCCTACGAGCAGTACTTC.

Here the CDR3 DNA reads TGCAGCGTCCTAGCCATCGGTAACACTGAAGCTTTCTTT. Its protein product is CSVLAIGNTEAFF. V usage is TRBV29-1 and J usage is TRBJ1-1; no clear D. Trimming left V 6 bases short and J 2 bases short, with 13 bases between. Looked up from germline, CDR1 is SQVTM and CDR2 is ANQGSEA. The CDR3 contains 13 residues.

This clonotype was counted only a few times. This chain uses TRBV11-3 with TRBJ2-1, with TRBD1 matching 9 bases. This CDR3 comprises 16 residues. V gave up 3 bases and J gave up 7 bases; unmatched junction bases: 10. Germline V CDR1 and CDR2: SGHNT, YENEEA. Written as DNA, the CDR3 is TGTGCCAGCAGCTTGGGGGTAGGGACAGGGACAAATGAGCAGTTCTTC. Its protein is CASSLGVGTGTNEQFF.

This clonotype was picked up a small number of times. The CDR3 sequence is CASSLTGQEANYGYTF. DNA of the CDR3: TGTGCCAGCAGCTTGACCGGACAGGAAGCTAACTATGGCTACACCTTC. The gene calls are TRBV5-4 and TRBJ1-2, with 7 bases fitting TRBD1. This CDR3 has 16 amino acids. J gave up 0 bases and V 1 base, and 6 bases lay outside the gene matches. Per the germline V gene, CDR1 is SGHNT and CDR2 is YYREEE (reference sequence).

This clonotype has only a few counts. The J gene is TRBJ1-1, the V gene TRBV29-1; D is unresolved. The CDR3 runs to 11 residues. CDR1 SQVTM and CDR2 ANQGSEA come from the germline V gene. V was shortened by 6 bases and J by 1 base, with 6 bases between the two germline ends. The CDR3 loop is CSVAENTEAFF. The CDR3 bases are TGCAGCGTAGCCGAGAACACTGAAGCTTTCTTT.

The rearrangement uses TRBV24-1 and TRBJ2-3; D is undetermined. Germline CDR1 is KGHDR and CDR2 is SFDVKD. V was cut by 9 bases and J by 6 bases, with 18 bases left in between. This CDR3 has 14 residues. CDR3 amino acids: CATSPDGPRDTQYF. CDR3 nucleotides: TGTGCCACCTCACCGGACGGACCTAGGGATACGCAGTATTTT.

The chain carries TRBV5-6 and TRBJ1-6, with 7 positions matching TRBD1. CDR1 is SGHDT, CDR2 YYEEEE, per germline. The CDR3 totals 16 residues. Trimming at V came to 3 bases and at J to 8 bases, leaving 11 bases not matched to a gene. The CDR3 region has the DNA TGTGCCAGCAGCTCATACCGGAGACAGGGCGATTCACCCCTCCACTTT. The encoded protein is CASSSYRRQGDSPLHF.

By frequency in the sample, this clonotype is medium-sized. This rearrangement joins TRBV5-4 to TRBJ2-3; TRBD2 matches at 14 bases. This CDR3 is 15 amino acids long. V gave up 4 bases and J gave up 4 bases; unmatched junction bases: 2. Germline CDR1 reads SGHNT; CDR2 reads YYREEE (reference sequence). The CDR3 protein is CASSQGLAGADTQYF. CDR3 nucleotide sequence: TGTGCCAGCAGCCAGGGACTAGCGGGAGCAGATACGCAGTATTTT. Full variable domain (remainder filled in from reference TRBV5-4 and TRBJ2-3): ETGVTQSPTHLIKTRGQQVTLRCSSQSGHNTVSWYQQALGQGPQFIFQYYREEENGRGNFPPRFSGLQFPNYSSELNVNALELDDSALYLCASSQGLAGADTQYFGPGTRLTVL.

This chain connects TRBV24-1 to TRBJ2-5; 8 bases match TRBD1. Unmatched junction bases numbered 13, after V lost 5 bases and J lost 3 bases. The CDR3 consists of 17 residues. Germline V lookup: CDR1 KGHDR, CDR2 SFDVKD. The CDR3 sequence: CATSGTTGEERKETQYF. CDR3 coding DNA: TGTGCCACCAGTGGGACGACAGGGGAGGAAAGAAAAGAGACCCAGTACTTC.

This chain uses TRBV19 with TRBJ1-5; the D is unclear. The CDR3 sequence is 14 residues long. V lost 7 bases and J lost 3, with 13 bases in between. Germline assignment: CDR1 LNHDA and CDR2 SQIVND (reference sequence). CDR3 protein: CASIDRRNNQPQHF. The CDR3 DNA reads TGTGCCAGTATCGATCGGCGTAACAATCAGCCCCAGCATTTT.

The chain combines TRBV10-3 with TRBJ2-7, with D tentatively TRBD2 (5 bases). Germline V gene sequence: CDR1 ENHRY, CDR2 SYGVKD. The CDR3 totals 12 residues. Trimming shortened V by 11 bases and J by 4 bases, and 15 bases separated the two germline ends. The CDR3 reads CASWKGVYEQYF. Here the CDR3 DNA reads TGTGCCTCCTGGAAGGGAGTTTACGAGCAGTACTTC.

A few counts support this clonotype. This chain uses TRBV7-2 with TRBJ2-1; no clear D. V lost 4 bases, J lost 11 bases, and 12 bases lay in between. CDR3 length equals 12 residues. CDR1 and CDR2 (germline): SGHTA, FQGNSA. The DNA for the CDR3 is TGTGCCAGCAGCTCTAATGGTCAGCAGCAGTTCTTC. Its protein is CASSSNGQQQFF.

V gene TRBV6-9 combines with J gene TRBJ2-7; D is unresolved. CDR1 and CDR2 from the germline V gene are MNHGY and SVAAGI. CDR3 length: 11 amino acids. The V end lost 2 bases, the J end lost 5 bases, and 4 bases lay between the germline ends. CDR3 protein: CASSYANEQYF. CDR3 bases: TGTGCCAGCAGTTATGCCAACGAGCAGTACTTC.

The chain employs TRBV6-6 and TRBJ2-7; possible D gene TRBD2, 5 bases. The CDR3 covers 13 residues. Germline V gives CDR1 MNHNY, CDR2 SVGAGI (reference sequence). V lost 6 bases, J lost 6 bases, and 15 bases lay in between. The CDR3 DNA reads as TGTGCCAGCAGACTTCGGACTGGCGGCGAGCAGTACTTC. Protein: CASRLRTGGEQYF.